The rows below give T cell receptor beta chains drawn from one sample of a study of OX40 agonist ivuxolimab in advanced cancers. Some clones are missing from TCRdb's copy, which holds only in-frame ones; the method was immunoSEQ multiplex PCR. The sample contains tens of thousands of clones, around 81% of which appear only once. Source: CD4+ or CD8+ T cells sorted from blood, taken in a trial of the OX40 agonist ivuxolimab. The receptors were sampled from an adult with an advanced solid tumor such as melanoma, head and neck, liver or kidney cancer. CDR3s include the opening cysteine and the closing phenylalanine or tryptophan. Each record gives: clone size, D gene, J gene, V gene, CDR3 protein, CDR3 DNA. The D gene is left open where the match is weak. Size tells how often a clone was seen (once, few, many) or the class of an expanded clone, and some rows leave it out.

>.|TRBD1|TRBJ1-2|TRBV18
CASSPEGARYGYTF
TGTGCCAGCTCACCAGAGGGGGCGCGATATGGCTACACCTTC
>once|TRBD2|TRBJ2-1|TRBV7-9
CASSFQRGEQFF
TGTGCCAGCAGCTTCCAGCGGGGTGAGCAGTTCTTC
>.|.|TRBJ2-5|TRBV18
CASSQFMGRDGQETQYF
TGTGCCAGCTCACAATTCATGGGACGGGACGGACAAGAGACCCAGTACTTC
>.|.|TRBJ1-1|TRBV11-3
CASSLVVRRGLDPNTEAFF
TGTGCCAGCAGCTTAGTGGTCCGGAGGGGGTTAGACCCGAACACTGAAGCTTTCTTT
>.|.|TRBJ1-6|TRBV4-3
CASSLLGTEGSPLHF
TGCGCCAGCAGCCTCCTAGGAACAGAGGGATCACCCCTCCACTTT
>.|.|TRBJ1-1|TRBV11-2
CASSRQRVPGTEAFF
TGTGCCAGCAGCAGACAGAGGGTCCCTGGCACTGAAGCTTTCTTT
>.|.|TRBJ2-7|TRBV21-1
CASRTSPPGQGFSYEQYF
TGTGCCAGCAGGACCTCTCCCCCGGGACAGGGATTTTCCTACGAGCAGTACTTC
>.|.|TRBJ1-2|TRBV7-9
CASSLISGNYGYTF
TGTGCCAGCAGCTTAATCTCTGGGAACTATGGCTACACCTTC
>once|.|TRBJ1-1|TRBV4-3
CASSQDQGSTEAFF
TGCGCCAGCAGCCAAGATCAGGGGAGCACTGAAGCTTTCTTT
>.|.|TRBJ1-2|TRBV7-9
CASSSLTTGPYYGYTF
TGTGCCAGCAGCTCATTAACGACAGGCCCCTACTATGGCTACACCTTC
>.|TRBD1|TRBJ2-7|TRBV11-2
CASTPLRDRGLEQYF
TGTGCCAGCACCCCGCTCCGGGACAGGGGGCTTGAGCAGTACTTC
>.|.|TRBJ2-3|TRBV5-1
CASSLQATRTDTQYF
TGCGCCAGCAGCTTGCAAGCAACGCGCACAGATACGCAGTATTTT
>.|.|TRBJ2-2|TRBV5-1
CASSLVGPLTTGELFF
TGCGCCAGCAGCTTGGTAGGGCCGTTGACCACCGGGGAGCTGTTTTTT
>once|.|TRBJ1-1|TRBV21-1
CASSKAPLGASPNTEAFF
TGTGCCAGCAGCAAAGCGCCTTTAGGGGCAAGCCCGAACACTGAAGCTTTCTTT
>.|.|TRBJ1-5|TRBV7-2
CASSLGGGQPQHF
TGTGCCAGCAGCTTAGGTGGGGGCCAGCCCCAGCATTTT
>.|.|TRBJ1-4|TRBV6-1
CASSEGSQGRKLFF
TGTGCCAGCAGTGAGGGGTCCCAGGGCCGCAAACTGTTTTTT
>.|.|TRBJ1-2|TRBV29-1
CSVTGAYGYTF
TGCAGCGTTACGGGGGCTTATGGCTACACCTTC
>.|TRBD1|TRBJ1-1|TRBV25-1
CASVSQGGTEAFF
TGTGCCAGTGTCTCCCAGGGGGGAACTGAAGCTTTCTTT
>.|.|TRBJ2-7|TRBV10-3
CAISESSSYEQYF
TGTGCCATCAGTGAGTCCAGCTCCTACGAGCAGTACTTC
>.|TRBD1|TRBJ1-1|TRBV5-1
CASSPSGQGAITEAFF
TGCGCCAGCAGCCCCTCCGGACAGGGTGCGATCACTGAAGCTTTCTTT
>.|TRBD1|TRBJ2-7|TRBV28
CASSLHRGMYEQYF
TGTGCCAGCAGTTTACACAGGGGAATGTACGAGCAGTACTTC
>once|TRBD1|TRBJ2-1|TRBV29-1
CSVDGTGRVYNEQFF
TGCAGCGTTGATGGGACAGGGAGGGTCTACAATGAGCAGTTCTTC
>.|.|TRBJ1-4|TRBV25-1
CAQTGPNEKLFF
TGTGCCCAGACCGGCCCCAATGAAAAACTGTTTTTT
>.|.|TRBJ2-7|TRBV5-6
CASSLGGLIYEQYF
TGTGCCAGCAGCCTTGGCGGGCTAATCTACGAGCAGTACTTC
>.|.|TRBJ1-1|TRBV19
CASSARGGTEAFF
TGTGCCAGTAGCGCCAGGGGCGGTACTGAAGCTTTCTTT
>.|.|TRBJ2-5|TRBV15
CATSRQGGFETQYF
TGTGCCACCAGCAGGCAGGGAGGCTTCGAGACCCAGTACTTC
>.|TRBD2|TRBJ2-1|TRBV5-1
CASSLEGLAGGEQFF
TGCGCCAGCAGCTTAGAGGGACTAGCGGGAGGGGAGCAGTTCTTC
>.|.|TRBJ2-3|TRBV9
CASSVGEGTTGYF
.
>.|.|TRBJ2-1|TRBV19
CASLGYNEQFF
TGTGCCAGTCTAGGGTACAATGAGCAGTTCTTC
>.|TRBD2|TRBJ2-5|TRBV19
CASSIRKGLGETQYF
TGTGCCAGTAGTATCAGAAAGGGACTAGGGGAGACCCAGTACTTC
>.|.|TRBJ2-7|TRBV11-2
CASSSYRSREQYF
TGTGCCAGCAGCTCCTACCGAAGCCGGGAGCAGTACTTC
>.|TRBD1|TRBJ1-2|TRBV5-1
CASSPPGQWGYTF
TGCGCCAGCTCCCCTCCGGGACAGTGGGGCTACACCTTC
>.|.|TRBJ1-1|TRBV6-5
CASSYGSVNTEAFF
TGTGCCAGCAGTTACGGTTCCGTGAACACTGAAGCTTTCTTT
>.|.|TRBJ1-1|TRBV7-9
CASSVPIGGNTEAFF
TGTGCCAGCAGCGTACCCATTGGGGGGAACACTGAAGCTTTCTTT
>.|TRBD2|TRBJ2-1|TRBV14
CASSLGTSSYNEQFF
TGTGCCAGCAGCCTTGGGACTAGCTCCTACAATGAGCAGTTCTTC
>few|.|TRBJ1-2|TRBV27
CASSFYGPVVGGYTF
TGTGCCAGCAGTTTTTACGGTCCGGTAGTGGGTGGCTACACCTTC
>.|.|TRBJ2-5|TRBV7-7
CASSSLPQETQYF
TGTGCTAGCAGCTCACTCCCCCAAGAGACCCAGTACTTC
>few|.|TRBJ2-3|TRBV28
CASSFLTEGTDTQYF
TGTGCCAGCAGCTTCCTGACAGAAGGTACAGATACGCAGTATTTT
>.|TRBD2|TRBJ2-5|TRBV2
CASSESNLAGETQYF
TGTGCCAGCAGTGAATCAAATCTAGCGGGGGAGACCCAGTACTTC
>.|.|TRBJ1-1|TRBV5-1
CASSLVAGLGYTEAFF
TGCGCCAGCAGCTTGGTGGCAGGGTTAGGGTACACTGAAGCTTTCTTT
>.|TRBD1|TRBJ2-2|TRBV11-3
CASSRDRGPPGELFF
TGTGCCAGCAGCCGGGACAGGGGCCCTCCCGGGGAGCTGTTTTTT
>.|.|TRBJ1-2|TRBV7-2
CASSPSWPLNYGYTF
TGTGCCAGCAGCCCTTCGTGGCCACTCAACTATGGCTACACCTTC
>.|TRBD2|TRBJ2-1|TRBV5-6
CASSLASGNEQFF
TGTGCCAGCAGCTTGGCTAGCGGTAATGAGCAGTTCTTC
>.|TRBD1|TRBJ2-3|TRBV2
CASRHDRVSTDTQYF
TGTGCCAGCAGACACGACAGGGTTAGCACAGATACGCAGTATTTT
>.|.|TRBJ2-4|TRBV28
CASSFSGTDIQYF
TGTGCCAGCAGTTTTTCGGGGACTGACATTCAGTACTTC
>.|.|TRBJ2-7|TRBV28
CASSSIRGAGFFIPYEQYF
TGTGCCAGCAGTTCTATTAGGGGGGCCGGGTTCTTTATCCCCTACGAGCAGTACTTC
>.|.|TRBJ2-7|TRBV6-1
CASSERGRGTYEQYF
TGTGCCAGCAGTGAAAGGGGACGAGGAACCTACGAGCAGTACTTC
>.|TRBD1|TRBJ1-2|TRBV7-8
CASSLEGQVYGYTF
TGTGCCAGCAGCTTAGAGGGACAGGTCTATGGCTACACCTTC
>.|TRBD2|TRBJ2-1|TRBV6-5
CASSRSGLANNEQFF
TGTGCCAGCAGCCGATCGGGACTAGCGAACAATGAGCAGTTCTTC
>.|TRBD1|TRBJ2-2|TRBV6-1
CASSEDRANTGELFF
TGTGCCAGCAGTGAGGACAGGGCAAACACCGGGGAGCTGTTTTTT
>.|.|TRBJ2-5|TRBV2
CASSGSVVRLTSHLVGTQYF
TGTGCCAGCAGTGGATCGGTGGTTAGACTAACTAGCCACCTTGTCGGGACCCAGTACTTC
>.|TRBD1|TRBJ1-6|TRBV5-1
CASTTGINSPLHF
TGCGCCAGTACGACAGGGATAAATTCACCCCTCCACTTT
>.|TRBD2|TRBJ2-7|TRBV4-3
CASSQGLAGGTYEQYF
TGCGCCAGCAGCCAGGGTTTAGCGGGAGGAACGTACGAGCAGTACTTC
>few|.|TRBJ1-2|TRBV7-9
CASSSLRQAIYTF
TGTGCCAGCAGCTCTCTTAGGCAGGCCATCTACACCTTC
>.|TRBD2|TRBJ2-7|TRBV18
CASRTSAGVYEQYF
TGTGCCAGCCGGACCAGCGCGGGAGTCTACGAGCAGTACTTC
>.|.|TRBJ2-5|TRBV11-3
CASSLSIGVETQYF
TGTGCCAGCAGCTTATCGATAGGGGTAGAGACCCAGTACTTC
>once|.|TRBJ1-1|TRBV10-3
CATSGGNTEAFF
TGTGCCACCTCCGGGGGCAACACTGAAGCTTTCTTT
>.|.|TRBJ1-6|TRBV11-2
CASSLGIRGSTYNSPLHF
TGTGCCAGCAGCTTGGGGATCAGGGGCAGCACGTATAATTCACCCCTCCACTTT
>.|TRBD1|TRBJ1-5|TRBV11-2
CASSRTGASNQPQHF
TGTGCCAGCAGCAGGACAGGGGCCAGCAATCAGCCCCAGCATTTT
>.|TRBD2|TRBJ2-1|TRBV15
CATSAMAGLAGGLSYNEQFF
TGTGCCACCAGCGCCATGGCGGGACTAGCGGGAGGGCTTTCCTACAATGAGCAGTTCTTC